This TCR beta chain was documented in a study of T-cell reconstitution after alpha-beta-depleted transplantation in children. The CDR3 consists of 12 residues. Germline CDR1 SQVTM, CDR2 ANQGSEA. The V gene end was trimmed by 5 bases and the J gene end by 9 bases; junction bases not matched to a gene: 7. This clonotype was picked up a small number of times. Unique molecular identifiers were incorporated into the prepared TCRbeta library. MiXCR, applied by TCRdb to the PCR reads, yields one record per CDR3 protein. The sample consists of about 500,000 distinct CDR3 sequences, 32% of them appearing once.

The chain uses TRBV29-1 and TRBJ2-1, with TRBD2 identical over 7 bases. Here the sequenced sample was PBMCs from the stem cell graft donor, taken from the stem cell graft. The receptor was derived from a human donor who donated a stem cell graft to a child with aplastic anemia. The CDR3 loop reads CSVLTSLAEQFF. The CDR3 DNA reads as TGCAGCGTTTTGACTAGCTTGGCTGAGCAGTTCTTC.